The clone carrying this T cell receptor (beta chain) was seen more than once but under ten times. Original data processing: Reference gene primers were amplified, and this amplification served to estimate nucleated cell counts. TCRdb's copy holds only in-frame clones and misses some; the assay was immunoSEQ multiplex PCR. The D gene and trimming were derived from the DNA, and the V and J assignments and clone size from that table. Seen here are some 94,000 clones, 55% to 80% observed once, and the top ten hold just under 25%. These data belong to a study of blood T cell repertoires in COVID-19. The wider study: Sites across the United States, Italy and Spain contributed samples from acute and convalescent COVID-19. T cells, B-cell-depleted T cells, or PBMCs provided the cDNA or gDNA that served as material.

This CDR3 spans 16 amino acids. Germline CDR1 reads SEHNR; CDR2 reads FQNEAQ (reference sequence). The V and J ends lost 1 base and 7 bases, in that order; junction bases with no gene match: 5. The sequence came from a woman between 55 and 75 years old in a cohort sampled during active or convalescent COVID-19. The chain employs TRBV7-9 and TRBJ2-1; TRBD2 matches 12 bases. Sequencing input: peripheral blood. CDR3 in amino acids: CASSLVLAGGLNEQFF. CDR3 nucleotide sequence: TGTGCCAGCAGCTTAGTTCTAGCGGGGGGGCTGAATGAGCAGTTCTTC.